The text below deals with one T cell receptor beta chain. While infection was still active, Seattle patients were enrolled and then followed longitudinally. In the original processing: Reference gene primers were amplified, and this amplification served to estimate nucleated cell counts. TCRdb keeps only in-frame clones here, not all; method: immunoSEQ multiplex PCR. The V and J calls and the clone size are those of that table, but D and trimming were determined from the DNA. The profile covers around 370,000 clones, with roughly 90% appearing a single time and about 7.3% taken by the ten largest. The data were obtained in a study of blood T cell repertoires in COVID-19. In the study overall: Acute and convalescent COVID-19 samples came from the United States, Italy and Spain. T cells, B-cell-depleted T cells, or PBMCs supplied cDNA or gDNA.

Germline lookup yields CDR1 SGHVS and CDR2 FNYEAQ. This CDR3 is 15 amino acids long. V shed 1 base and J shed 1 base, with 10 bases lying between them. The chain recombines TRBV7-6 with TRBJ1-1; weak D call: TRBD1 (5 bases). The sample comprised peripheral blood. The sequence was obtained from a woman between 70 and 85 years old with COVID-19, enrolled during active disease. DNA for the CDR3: TGTGCCAGCAGCTTAGATGGGGCAGAGAACACTGAAGCTTTCTTT. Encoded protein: CASSLDGAENTEAFF.